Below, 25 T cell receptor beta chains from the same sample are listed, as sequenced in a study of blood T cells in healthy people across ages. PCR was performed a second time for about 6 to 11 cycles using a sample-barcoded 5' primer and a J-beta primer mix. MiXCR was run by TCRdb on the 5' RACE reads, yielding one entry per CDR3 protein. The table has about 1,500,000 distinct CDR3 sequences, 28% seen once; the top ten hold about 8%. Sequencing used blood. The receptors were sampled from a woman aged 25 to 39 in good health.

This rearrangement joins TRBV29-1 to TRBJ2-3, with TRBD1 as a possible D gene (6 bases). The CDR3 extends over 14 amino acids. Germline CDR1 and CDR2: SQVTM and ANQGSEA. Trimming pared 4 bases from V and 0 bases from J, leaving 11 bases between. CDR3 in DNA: TGCAGCGTTGGTCAGGGGCTCAGCACAGATACGCAGTATTTT. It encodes CSVGQGLSTDTQYF.

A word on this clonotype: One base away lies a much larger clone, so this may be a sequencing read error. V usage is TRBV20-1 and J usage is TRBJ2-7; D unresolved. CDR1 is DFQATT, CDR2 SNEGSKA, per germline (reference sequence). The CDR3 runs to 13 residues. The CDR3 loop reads CSARVGASDERYF. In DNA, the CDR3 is TGCAGTGCTAGAGTAGGAGCTTCGGACGAGCGGTACTTC.

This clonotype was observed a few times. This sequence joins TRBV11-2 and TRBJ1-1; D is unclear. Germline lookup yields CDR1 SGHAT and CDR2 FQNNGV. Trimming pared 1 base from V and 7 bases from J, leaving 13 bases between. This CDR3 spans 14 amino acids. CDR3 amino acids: CASSLAGVAGEAFF. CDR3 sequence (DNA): TGTGCCAGCAGCTTAGCTGGGGTAGCGGGTGAAGCTTTCTTT.

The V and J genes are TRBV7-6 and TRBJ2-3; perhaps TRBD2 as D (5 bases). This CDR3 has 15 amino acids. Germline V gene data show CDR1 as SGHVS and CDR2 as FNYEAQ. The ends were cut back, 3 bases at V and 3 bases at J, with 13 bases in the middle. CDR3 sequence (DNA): TGTGCCAGCAGCTTTTCTATCGGGATGACAGATACGCAGTATTTT. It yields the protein CASSFSIGMTDTQYF.

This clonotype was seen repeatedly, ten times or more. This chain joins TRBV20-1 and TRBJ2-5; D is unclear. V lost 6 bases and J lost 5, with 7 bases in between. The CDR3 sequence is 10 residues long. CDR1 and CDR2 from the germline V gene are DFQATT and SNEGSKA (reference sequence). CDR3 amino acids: CSAPDETQYF. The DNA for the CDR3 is TGCAGTGCCCCCGATGAGACCCAGTACTTC.

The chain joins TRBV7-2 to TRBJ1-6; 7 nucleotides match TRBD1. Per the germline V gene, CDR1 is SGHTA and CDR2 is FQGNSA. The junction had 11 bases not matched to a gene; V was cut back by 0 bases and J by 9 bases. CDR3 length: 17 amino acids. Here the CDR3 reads CASSLATGVPVASPLHF. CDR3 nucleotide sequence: TGTGCCAGCAGCTTAGCTACAGGGGTGCCAGTAGCTTCACCCCTCCACTTT.

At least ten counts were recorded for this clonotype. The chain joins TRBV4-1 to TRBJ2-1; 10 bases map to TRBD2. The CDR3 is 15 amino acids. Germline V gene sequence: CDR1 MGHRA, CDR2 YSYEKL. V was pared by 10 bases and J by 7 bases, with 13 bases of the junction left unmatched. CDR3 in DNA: TGCGCCACGGGATTAAGCGGGGGGGCGACTAATGAGCAGTTCTTC. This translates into CATGLSGGATNEQFF.

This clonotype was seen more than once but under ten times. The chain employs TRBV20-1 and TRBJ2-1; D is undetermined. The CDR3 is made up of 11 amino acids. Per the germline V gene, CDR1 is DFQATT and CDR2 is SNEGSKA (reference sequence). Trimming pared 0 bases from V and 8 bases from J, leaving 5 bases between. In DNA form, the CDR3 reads TGCAGTGCTAGAGAAAGTTATGAGCAGTTCTTC. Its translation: CSARESYEQFF.

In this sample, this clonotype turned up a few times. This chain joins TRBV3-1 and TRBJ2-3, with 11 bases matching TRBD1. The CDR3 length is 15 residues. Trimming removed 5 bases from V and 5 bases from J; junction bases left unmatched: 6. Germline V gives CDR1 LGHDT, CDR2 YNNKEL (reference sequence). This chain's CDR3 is CASSTPGQGGDTQYF. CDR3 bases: TGTGCCAGCAGCACACCGGGACAGGGGGGAGATACGCAGTATTTT.

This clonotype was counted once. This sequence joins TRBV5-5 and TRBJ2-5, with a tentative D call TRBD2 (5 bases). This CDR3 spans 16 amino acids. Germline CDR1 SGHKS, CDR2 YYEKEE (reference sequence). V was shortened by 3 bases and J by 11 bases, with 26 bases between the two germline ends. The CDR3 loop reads CASSSMDEGGLGEQYF. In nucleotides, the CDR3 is TGTGCCAGCAGCTCGATGGACGAAGGAGGTTTGGGTGAGCAGTACTTC.

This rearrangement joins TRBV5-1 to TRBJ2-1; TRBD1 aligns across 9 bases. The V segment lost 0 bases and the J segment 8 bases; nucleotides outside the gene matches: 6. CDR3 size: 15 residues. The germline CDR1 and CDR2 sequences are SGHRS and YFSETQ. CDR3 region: CASSLGGQGGDEQFF. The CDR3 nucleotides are TGCGCCAGCAGCTTGGGGGGACAGGGTGGAGATGAGCAGTTCTTC.

This chain's CDR3 is CASRLSTSGDYEQYF. Here the CDR3 DNA reads TGTGCCAGCAGGCTATCGACTAGCGGGGACTACGAGCAGTACTTC. The chain has TRBV6-6 and TRBJ2-7; the match to TRBD2 covers 11 bases. The trim removed 6 bases at V and 3 bases at J, leaving 7 bases unmatched. This CDR3 comprises 15 residues. Germline V gene sequence: CDR1 MNHNY, CDR2 SVGAGI (reference sequence).

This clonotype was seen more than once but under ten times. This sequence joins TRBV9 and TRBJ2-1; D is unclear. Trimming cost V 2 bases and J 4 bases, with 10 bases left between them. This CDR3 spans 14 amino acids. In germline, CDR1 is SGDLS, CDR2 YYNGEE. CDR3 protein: CASSVESRYNEQFF. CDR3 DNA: TGTGCCAGCAGCGTTGAGTCGAGGTACAATGAGCAGTTCTTC.

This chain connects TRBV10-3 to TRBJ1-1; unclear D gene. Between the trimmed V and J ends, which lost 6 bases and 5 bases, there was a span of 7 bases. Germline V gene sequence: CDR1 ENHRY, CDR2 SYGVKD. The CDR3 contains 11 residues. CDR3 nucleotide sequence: TGTGCCATCAGGGGAGGGACTGAAGCTTTCTTT. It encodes CAIRGGTEAFF.

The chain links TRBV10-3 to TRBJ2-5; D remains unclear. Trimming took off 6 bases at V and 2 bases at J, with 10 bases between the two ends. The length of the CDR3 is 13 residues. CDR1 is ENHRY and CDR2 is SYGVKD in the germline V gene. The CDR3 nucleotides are TGTGCCATCAGGCCCCAAGGGCAAGAGACCCAGTACTTC. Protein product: CAIRPQGQETQYF.

This CDR3 reads CASSFTGRNEKLFF. Here the CDR3 DNA reads TGTGCCAGCAGTTTCACAGGGAGGAATGAAAAACTGTTTTTT. The V call is TRBV12-3 or TRBV12-4, the J call TRBJ1-4; a weak D match, TRBD1 (6 bases). Trimming cost V 3 bases and J 5 bases, with 10 bases left between them. CDR3 length: 14 amino acids.

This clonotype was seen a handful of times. The CDR3 is CASSARRVANEQFF. The DNA of the CDR3 is TGTGCCAGCAGTGCCCGCAGGGTCGCGAATGAGCAGTTCTTC. V usage is TRBV28 and J usage is TRBJ2-1; D possibly corresponds to TRBD1 (5 bases). Per the germline V gene, CDR1 is MDHEN and CDR2 is SYDVKM. The V end was cut by 5 bases, the J end by 7 bases, with 15 bases between. The CDR3 is made up of 14 amino acids.

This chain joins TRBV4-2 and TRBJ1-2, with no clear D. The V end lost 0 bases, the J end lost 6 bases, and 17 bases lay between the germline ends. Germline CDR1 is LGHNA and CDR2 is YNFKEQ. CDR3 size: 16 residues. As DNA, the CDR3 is TGTGCCAGCAGCCAAGATGGGAGTAAGGCGAGGGATGGCTACACCTTC. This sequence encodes CASSQDGSKARDGYTF.

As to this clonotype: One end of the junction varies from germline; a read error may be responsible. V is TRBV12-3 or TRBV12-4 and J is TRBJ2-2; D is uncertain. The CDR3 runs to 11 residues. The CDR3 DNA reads TGTGCCAGCAGGACCGGTCTGGAGCTGTTGTTT. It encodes CASRTGLELLF.

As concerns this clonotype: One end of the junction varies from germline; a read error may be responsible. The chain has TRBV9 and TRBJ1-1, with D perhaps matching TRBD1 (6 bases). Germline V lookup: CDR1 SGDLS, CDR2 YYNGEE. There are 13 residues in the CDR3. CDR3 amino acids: CAGSSGVHTEAFF. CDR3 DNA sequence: TGTGCCGGCAGCTCAGGGGTTCACACTGAAGCTTTCTTT. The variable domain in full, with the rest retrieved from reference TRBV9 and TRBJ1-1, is DSGVTQTPKHLITATGQRVTLRCSPRSGDLSVYWYQQSLDQGLQFLIQYYNGEERAKGNILERFSAQQFPDLHSELNLSSLELGDSALYFCAGSSGVHTEAFFGQGTRLTVV.

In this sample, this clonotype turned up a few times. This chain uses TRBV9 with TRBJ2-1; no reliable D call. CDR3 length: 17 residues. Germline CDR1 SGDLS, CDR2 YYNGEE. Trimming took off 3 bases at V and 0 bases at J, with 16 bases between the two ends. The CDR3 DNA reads TGTGCCAGCAGCGGTGAGTACATGGAACGCTCCTACAATGAGCAGTTCTTC. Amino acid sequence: CASSGEYMERSYNEQFF.

CDR3 DNA sequence: TGTGCCAGCAGTCGGCCCCCGGGGGAGCTGTTTTTT. Translation gives CASSRPPGELFF. V gene TRBV6-5 combines with J gene TRBJ2-2, with D unclear. V was pared by 5 bases and J by 8 bases, with 9 bases between. The CDR3 extends over 12 amino acids. Germline V gene data show CDR1 as MNHEY and CDR2 as SVGAGI.

The CDR3 spells CASSLDTGTGLDEQYF. The DNA for the CDR3 is TGCGCCAGCAGCCTGGATACCGGGACAGGGTTAGACGAGCAGTACTTC. The V and J genes are TRBV5-1 and TRBJ2-7, with 9 bases lining up with TRBD1. Germline CDR1 SGHRS, CDR2 YFSETQ. V lost 4 bases, J lost 5 bases, and 13 bases stayed unmatched. The CDR3 covers 16 residues.

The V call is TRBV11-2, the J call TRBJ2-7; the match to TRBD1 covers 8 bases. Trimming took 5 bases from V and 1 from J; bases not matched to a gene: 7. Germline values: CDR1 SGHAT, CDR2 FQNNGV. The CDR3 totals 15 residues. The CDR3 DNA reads TGTGCCAGCAGCATTTACAGGGGGAATTCCTACGAGCAGTACTTC. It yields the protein CASSIYRGNSYEQYF.

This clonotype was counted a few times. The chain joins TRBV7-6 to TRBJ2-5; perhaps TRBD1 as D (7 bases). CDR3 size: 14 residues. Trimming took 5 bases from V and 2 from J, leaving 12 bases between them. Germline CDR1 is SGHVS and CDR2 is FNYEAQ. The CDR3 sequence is CASSRAGQQETQYF. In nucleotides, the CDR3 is TGTGCCAGCAGCCGCGCGGGACAGCAAGAGACCCAGTACTTC.